The rows below give T cell receptor beta chains drawn from one sample of a study of blood T cell repertoires in COVID-19. Sequencing used immunoSEQ multiplex PCR; TCRdb keeps in-frame clones, though not all of them. Of 200,000 to 300,000 clones in the sample, around 87% are singletons; the top ten hold less than 3%. The source material was peripheral blood. These receptor sequences come from a woman in her fifties or sixties with acute or convalescent COVID-19. Each CDR3 is given with its conserved first and last residue. Each record gives: J gene, V gene, D gene, clone size, CDR3 DNA, CDR3 protein. D genes are given only for firm matches. Size values are once, few and many counts, or a class for expanded clones, and some rows have none.

TRBJ2-3,TRBV4-2,NA,NA,TGTGCCAGCAGCCAAGCGACAGGAAGCACAGATACGCAGTATTTT,CASSQATGSTDTQYF
TRBJ2-3,TRBV5-1,NA,NA,TGCGCCAGCAGCGTAATGACTGGTGGCACAGATACGCAGTATTTT,CASSVMTGGTDTQYF
TRBJ1-5,TRBV30,NA,once,TGTGCCTGGAGTGATTTAAGCAATCAGCCCCAGCATTTT,CAWSDLSNQPQHF
TRBJ2-7,TRBV19,NA,NA,TGTGCCAGTAGTTCGACTGGCGAGCAGTACTTC,CASSSTGEQYF
TRBJ2-3,TRBV6-2/TRBV6-3,TRBD1,NA,TGTGCCAGCAGTTATACGGGGACAGGGGAGGTTGCAGATACGCAGTATTTT,CASSYTGTGEVADTQYF
TRBJ1-3,TRBV5-1,TRBD1,NA,TGCGCCAGCAGTTCAGGGGACAGGGGCTCTGGAAACACCATATATTTT,CASSSGDRGSGNTIYF
TRBJ2-1,TRBV9,NA,NA,TGTGCCAGCAGCGTAGATGGGCGCAATGAGCAGTTCTTC,CASSVDGRNEQFF
TRBJ2-7,TRBV27,NA,NA,TGTGCCAGCAGTTTAGTTGGCCCCTACGAGCAGTACTTC,CASSLVGPYEQYF
TRBJ2-3,TRBV4-3,NA,NA,TGCGCCAGCAGCCAAGGGGGTCTCTGGCGCGAGGACCGGCGGGGCACAGATACGCAGTATTTT,CASSQGGLWREDRRGTDTQYF
TRBJ1-1,TRBV28,NA,few,TGTGTGGCCCTGGAAGGGGGGAACACTGAAGCTTTCTTT,CVALEGGNTEAFF
TRBJ1-3,TRBV28,NA,NA,TGTGCCAGCAGTTTAGTAGGGAGAAACTCTGGAAACACCATATATTTT,CASSLVGRNSGNTIYF
TRBJ2-1,TRBV11-3,TRBD2,few,TGTGCCAGCAGCACGGGACTAGCGGGAGATCGCAATGAGCAGTTCTTC,CASSTGLAGDRNEQFF
TRBJ2-7,TRBV12-3/TRBV12-4,NA,NA,TGTGCCAGCAGTACAGGGTCCTACGAGCAGTACTTC,CASSTGSYEQYF
TRBJ1-4,TRBV19,TRBD1,NA,TGTGCCAGTAGTGGGACAGTTGGAAATGAAAAACTGTTTTTT,CASSGTVGNEKLFF
TRBJ1-6,TRBV3-1/TRBV3-2,NA,NA,TGTGCCAGCAGCCAATTTAGAAGGACAGTTAATTCACCCCTCCACTTT,CASSQFRRTVNSPLHF
TRBJ1-2,TRBV10-3,TRBD1,few,TGTGCCATCAGTGCAGGGGGCTATGGCTACACCTTC,CAISAGGYGYTF